The 26 T cell receptor beta chains below were found in one sample sequenced in a study of post-analysis software for immune sequencing data. Findings and caveats of the study: TRBV segments more frequent in patients than in controls numbered a few and included TRBV5-6, TRBV5-1 and TRBV20-1.

Unique molecular identifiers featured in each of the TCR beta cDNA libraries. Each CDR3 protein is one row after TCRdb ran MiXCR on the PCR reads. This sample yields 650,000 to 850,000 distinct CDR3 sequences, of which about 45% are seen a single time; roughly 4.5% belongs to the top ten. These receptors have no known antigen. The sequencing input was blood. The origin of the receptors is a girl under 18 with multiple sclerosis.

This clonotype was seen a handful of times. The chain couples TRBV15 to TRBJ2-2; possible D gene TRBD2, 5 bases. CDR1 and CDR2 (germline): LNHNV, YYDKDF (reference sequence). This CDR3 is 17 amino acids long. Between the trimmed V and J ends, which lost 0 bases and 3 bases, there was a span of 14 bases. The CDR3 is CATSREGLARYTGELFF. CDR3 nucleotides: TGTGCCACCAGCAGAGAAGGGCTAGCACGTTACACCGGGGAGCTGTTTTTT.

CDR3 bases: TGCAGCGAAAAAGGACAGGGGGGACTCACTGAAGCTTTCTTT. As protein: CSEKGQGGLTEAFF. This chain connects TRBV20-1 to TRBJ1-1; 10 nucleotides match TRBD1. The CDR3 has 14 residues. CDR1 and CDR2 (germline): DFQATT, SNEGSKA (reference sequence).

The V gene is TRBV29-1, the J gene TRBJ2-7, with D perhaps being TRBD1 or TRBD2 (5 bases each). The CDR3 consists of 13 residues. The germline CDR1 and CDR2 sequences are SQVTM and ANQGSEA. The V end was cut by 6 bases, the J end by 0 bases, with 12 bases between. The CDR3 nucleotides read TGCAGCGTGATGGGGGAGTCCTCCTACGAGCAGTACTTC. It is translated as CSVMGESSYEQYF.

A few counts support this clonotype. The chain combines TRBV29-1 with TRBJ2-3; D gene uncertain. CDR3 length: 12 amino acids. The ends were cut back, 5 bases at V and 0 bases at J, with 6 bases in the middle. Per the germline V gene, CDR1 is SQVTM and CDR2 is ANQGSEA. The CDR3 loop is CSVQPSTDTQYF. In nucleotides, the CDR3 is TGCAGCGTTCAACCGAGCACAGATACGCAGTATTTT.

V is TRBV20-1 and J is TRBJ1-2; D is unclear. The CDR3 covers 12 residues. Germline V CDR1 and CDR2: DFQATT, SNEGSKA (reference sequence). The V end lost 2 bases, the J end lost 4 bases, and 8 bases lay between the germline ends. CDR3 sequence: CSARWGVYGYTF. In DNA form, the CDR3 reads TGCAGTGCTAGATGGGGAGTCTATGGCTACACCTTC.

The V and J genes are TRBV6-2 or TRBV6-3 and TRBJ2-1; 9 nucleotides match TRBD1. Germline-derived CDR1 and CDR2 are MNHEY and SVGEGT. The CDR3 spans 13 residues. The trim removed 6 bases at V and 15 bases at J, leaving 12 bases unmatched. The CDR3 loop reads CASSNSGTGIRFF. CDR3 nucleotides: TGTGCCAGCAGCAACTCCGGGACAGGGATCCGGTTCTTC.

CDR3 sequence (DNA): TGTGCCAGCAGCATGAGCCAGGTCGAGCAGTACTTC. It yields the protein CASSMSQVEQYF. This chain links TRBV12-3 or TRBV12-4 with TRBJ2-7; D is unresolved. Trimming removed 6 bases at V and 6 bases at J, with 12 bases between. This CDR3 comprises 12 residues.

The chain joins TRBV6-2 or TRBV6-3 to TRBJ1-5; 12 nucleotides match TRBD1. Germline V CDR1 and CDR2: MNHEY, SVGEGT. V gave up 6 bases and J gave up 3 bases; unmatched junction bases: 6. The CDR3 sequence is 16 residues long. In DNA form, the CDR3 reads TGTGCCAGCAGCTATGGGACAGGGGGCCCCAATCAGCCCCAGCATTTT. Its translation is CASSYGTGGPNQPQHF.

This clonotype turned up a few times. The genes are TRBV20-1 and TRBJ2-3; D may be TRBD2 (6 bases). The germline V gene encodes CDR1 DFQATT and CDR2 SNEGSKA (reference sequence). The V end was cut by 3 bases, the J end by 3 bases, with 13 bases between. This CDR3 is built from 14 residues. CDR3 coding DNA: TGCAGTGCTAGTACCCTAGCGCTAACAGATACGCAGTATTTT. Amino acid sequence: CSASTLALTDTQYF.

This clonotype was recorded a few times. CDR3 bases: TGCTTGACCACGACAGTCATCGAGTTTACTAACTATGGCTACACCTTC. Its translation is CLTTTVIEFTNYGYTF. This rearrangement joins TRBV29-1 to TRBJ1-2; a weak D match, TRBD1 (5 bases). This CDR3 contains 16 residues. Germline assignment: CDR1 SQVTM and CDR2 ANQGSEA. The variable domain in full, with the rest retrieved from reference TRBV29-1 and TRBJ1-2, is SAVISQKPSRDICQRGTSLTIQCQVDSQVTMMFWYRQQPGQSLTLIATANQGSEATYESGFVIDKFPISRPNLTFSTLTVSNMSPEDSSIYLCLTTTVIEFTNYGYTFGSGTRLTVV.

The CDR3 nucleotides are TGTGCCAGCAGCTTAGGCATTTCTGCCTTGGAGACCCAGTACTTC. It translates to CASSLGISALETQYF. The rearrangement joins TRBV7-6 to TRBJ2-5; D gene unclear. Germline V gives CDR1 SGHVS, CDR2 FNYEAQ. Trimming took 1 base from V and 5 from J, leaving 14 bases between them. The CDR3 extends over 15 amino acids.

The V and J genes are TRBV5-1 and TRBJ2-7; 7 bases align to TRBD1. V trimming: 0 bases; J trimming: 5 bases; junction bases outside the gene matches: 5. This CDR3 has 14 amino acids. The V gene's germline CDR1 is SGHRS and CDR2 YFSETQ. In DNA, the CDR3 is TGCGCCAGCAGCTTGGACGGGACAGTCCACGAGCAGTACTTC. It is translated as CASSLDGTVHEQYF.

This rearrangement joins TRBV7-9 to TRBJ2-7, with D hard to call. The CDR3 is 15 residues long. The germline V gene has CDR1 SEHNR and CDR2 FQNEAQ (reference sequence). V lost 5 bases to trimming and J lost 2 bases, with 16 bases between them. The CDR3 DNA sequence: TGTGCCAGCAGCGAATTAGGTCGCAGAACCTACGAGCAGTACTTC. This encodes CASSELGRRTYEQYF.

The V call is TRBV6-6, the J call TRBJ2-7; 7 bases are a match to TRBD2. Per germline, CDR1 MNHNY and CDR2 SVGAGI (reference sequence). The CDR3 has 15 amino acids. V was pared by 8 bases and J by 4 bases, with 14 bases of the junction left unmatched. CDR3 sequence: CASCRWEGTGYEQYF. The CDR3 nucleotides are TGTGCCAGCTGCCGATGGGAGGGAACAGGTTACGAGCAGTACTTC.

The V call is TRBV30, the J call TRBJ1-5; 9 nucleotides align to TRBD1. Germline V gene lookup returns CDR1 GTSNPN and CDR2 SVGIG (reference sequence). The J segment lost 9 bases and the V segment lost 2 bases, leaving 14 bases of the junction unmatched. The length of the CDR3 is 16 residues. The CDR3 sequence: CAWSPRLGQGAGPQHF. The CDR3 nucleotides read TGTGCCTGGAGTCCACGACTGGGACAGGGCGCGGGGCCCCAGCATTTT. The full variable domain, rest sourced from reference TRBV30 and TRBJ1-5, is SQTIHQWPATLVQPVGSPLSLECTVEGTSNPNLYWYRQAAGRGLQLLFYSVGIGQISSEVPQNLSASRPQDRQFILSSKKLLLSDSGFYLCAWSPRLGQGAGPQHFGDGTRLSIL.

The rearrangement uses TRBV27 and TRBJ2-4; TRBD2 is a possible D gene (6 bases). The J call may not be correct, given that the DNA end is closer to TRBJ2-7. Germline V gene data show CDR1 as MNHEY and CDR2 as SMNVEV (reference sequence). The CDR3 runs to 15 residues. The CDR3 spells CASSPRDSPRDEQYF. The DNA of the CDR3 is TGTGCCAGCAGTCCCCGGGACTCCCCTAGGGACGAGCAGTACTTC.

The chain combines TRBV9 with TRBJ2-7, with D hard to call. Germline V gene sequence: CDR1 SGDLS, CDR2 YYNGEE. Trimming took off 3 bases at V and 4 bases at J, with 8 bases between the two ends. The CDR3 loop spans 12 amino acids. CDR3 loop: CASSAEGYEQYF. The DNA for the CDR3 is TGTGCCAGCAGCGCCGAAGGTTACGAGCAGTACTTC.

This chain links TRBV11-2 with TRBJ2-7; possibly TRBD1 for D (8 bases). Trimming stripped 5 bases from V and 3 bases from J, with 23 bases between. Germline V gene data show CDR1 as SGHAT and CDR2 as FQNNGV. The CDR3 covers 17 residues. The CDR3 spells CASSLPYRGREHYEQYF. The CDR3 DNA reads TGTGCCAGCAGCCTCCCCTACAGGGGGAGGGAACACTACGAGCAGTACTTC.

The sample holds a few counts of this clonotype. The rearrangement uses TRBV10-3 and TRBJ2-1, with 9 bases identical to TRBD1. The junction had 7 bases not matched to a gene; V was cut back by 6 bases and J by 4 bases. There are 15 residues in the CDR3. The V gene's germline CDR1 is ENHRY and CDR2 SYGVKD. The CDR3 region has the DNA TGTGCCATCAGGAGACCGGGACAGGGATACAATGAGCAGTTCTTC. Its protein is CAIRRPGQGYNEQFF.

The chain links TRBV7-9 to TRBJ2-3; TRBD2 matches at 10 bases. CDR1 SEHNR and CDR2 FQNEAQ come from the germline V gene (reference sequence). The CDR3 contains 14 residues. The CDR3 reads CAAVLAGGPDTQYF. The CDR3 DNA is TGTGCAGCCGTTTTAGCGGGAGGCCCAGATACGCAGTATTTT.

The V call is TRBV4-3, the J call TRBJ2-7; TRBD1 matches 9 bases. The CDR3 has 15 amino acids. Germline CDR1 and CDR2: LGHNA and YSLEER. The J segment lost 6 bases and the V segment lost 5 bases, leaving 11 bases of the junction unmatched. The CDR3 region has the DNA TGCGCCAGCAGCGCACAGGGGGCAGGGGTTCCCGAGCAGTACTTC. It yields the protein CASSAQGAGVPEQYF.

V usage is TRBV24-1 and J usage is TRBJ2-1, with 15 bases identical to TRBD2. V shed 2 bases, J shed 4 bases, and the junction held 2 bases outside the gene matches. The CDR3 length is 17 residues. CDR1 is KGHDR and CDR2 is SFDVKD in the germline V gene. For the CDR3, the DNA is TGTGCCACCAGTGATTCCGGGACTAGCGGGAGGTACAATGAGCAGTTCTTC. Its protein is CATSDSGTSGRYNEQFF.

The chain employs TRBV28 and TRBJ2-1; no clear D gene. Trimming pared 8 bases from V and 2 bases from J, leaving 10 bases between. Germline assignment: CDR1 MDHEN and CDR2 SYDVKM. The CDR3 loop spans 13 amino acids. The CDR3 sequence: CASGNGPYNEQFF. CDR3 DNA: TGTGCCAGCGGGAACGGACCCTACAATGAGCAGTTCTTC.

The chain uses TRBV29-1 and TRBJ2-7, with 9 bases lining up with TRBD1. This CDR3 region has 11 residues. Germline V lookup: CDR1 SQVTM, CDR2 ANQGSEA. V lost 8 bases to trimming and J lost 7 bases; unmatched junction nucleotides: 6. The CDR3 DNA is TGCAGCACCGGGACAGGGCGAGAGCAGTACTTC. Its protein is CSTGTGREQYF.

V usage is TRBV20-1 and J usage is TRBJ2-3, with 9 positions matching TRBD1. Germline V lookup: CDR1 DFQATT, CDR2 SNEGSKA (reference sequence). Trimming removed 3 bases from V and 4 bases from J; junction bases left unmatched: 5. The CDR3 extends over 14 amino acids. This CDR3 is CSARHRGRPDTQYF. The CDR3 nucleotides are TGCAGTGCTAGGCACAGGGGGCGCCCAGATACGCAGTATTTT.

This clonotype was seen a few times. The chain uses TRBV27 and TRBJ2-7, with 7 bases matching TRBD1. J lost 2 bases, V lost 0 bases, and 4 bases had no gene match. The length of the CDR3 is 15 residues. Germline V gene lookup returns CDR1 MNHEY and CDR2 SMNVEV (reference sequence). CDR3 in amino acids: CASSLSPGQPYEQYF. The CDR3, as DNA: TGTGCCAGCAGTTTATCTCCGGGACAGCCCTACGAGCAGTACTTC.